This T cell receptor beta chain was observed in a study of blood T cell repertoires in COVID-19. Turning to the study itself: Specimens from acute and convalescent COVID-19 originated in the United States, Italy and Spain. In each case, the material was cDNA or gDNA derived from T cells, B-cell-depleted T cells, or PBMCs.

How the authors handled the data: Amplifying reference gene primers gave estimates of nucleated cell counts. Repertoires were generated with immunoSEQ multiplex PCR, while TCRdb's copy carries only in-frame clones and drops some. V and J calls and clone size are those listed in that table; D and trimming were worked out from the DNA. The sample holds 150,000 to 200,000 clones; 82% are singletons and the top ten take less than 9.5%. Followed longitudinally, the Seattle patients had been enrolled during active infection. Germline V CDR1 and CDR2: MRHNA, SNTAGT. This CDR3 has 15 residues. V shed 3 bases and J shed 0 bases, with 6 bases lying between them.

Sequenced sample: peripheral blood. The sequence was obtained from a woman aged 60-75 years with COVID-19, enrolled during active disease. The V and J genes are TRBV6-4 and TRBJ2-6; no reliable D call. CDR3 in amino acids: CASSEEHSGANVLTF. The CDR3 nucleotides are TGTGCCAGCAGTGAAGAGCACTCTGGGGCCAACGTCCTGACTTTC.